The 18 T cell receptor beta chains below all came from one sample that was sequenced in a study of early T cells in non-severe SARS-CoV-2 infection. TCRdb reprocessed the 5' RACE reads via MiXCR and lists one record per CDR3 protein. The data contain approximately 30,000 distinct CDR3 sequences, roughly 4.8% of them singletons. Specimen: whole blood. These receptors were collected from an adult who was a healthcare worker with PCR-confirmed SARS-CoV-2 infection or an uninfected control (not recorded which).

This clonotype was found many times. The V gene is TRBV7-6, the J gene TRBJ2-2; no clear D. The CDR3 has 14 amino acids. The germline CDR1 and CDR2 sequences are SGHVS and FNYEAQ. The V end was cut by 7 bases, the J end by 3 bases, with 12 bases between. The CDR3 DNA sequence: TGTGCCAGCAAGGCCGGGTGGGACACCGGGGAGCTGTTTTTT. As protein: CASKAGWDTGELFF.

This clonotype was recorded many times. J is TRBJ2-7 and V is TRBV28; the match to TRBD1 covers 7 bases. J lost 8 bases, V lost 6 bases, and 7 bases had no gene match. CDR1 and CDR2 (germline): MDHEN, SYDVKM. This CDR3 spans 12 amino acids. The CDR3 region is CASRPDREKQYF. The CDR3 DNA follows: TGTGCCAGCAGACCCGACAGGGAAAAGCAGTACTTC.

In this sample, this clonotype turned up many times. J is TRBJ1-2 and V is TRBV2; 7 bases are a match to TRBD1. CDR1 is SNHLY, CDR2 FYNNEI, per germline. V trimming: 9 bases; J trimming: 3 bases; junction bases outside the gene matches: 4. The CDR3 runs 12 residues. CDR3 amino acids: CASSGTDYGYTF. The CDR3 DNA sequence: TGTGCCAGTTCCGGGACAGACTATGGCTACACCTTC.

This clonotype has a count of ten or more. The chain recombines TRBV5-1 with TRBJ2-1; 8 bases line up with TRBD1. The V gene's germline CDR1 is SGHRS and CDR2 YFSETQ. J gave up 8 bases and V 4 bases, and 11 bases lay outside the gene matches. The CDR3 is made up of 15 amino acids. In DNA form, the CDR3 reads TGCGCCAGCAGCCCCGGGACAGGTGTTTTGGATGAGCAGTTCTTC. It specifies CASSPGTGVLDEQFF. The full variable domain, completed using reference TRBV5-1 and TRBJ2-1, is KAGVTQTPRYLIKTRGQQVTLSCSPISGHRSVSWYQQTPGQGLQFLFEYFSETQRNKGNFPGRFSGRQFSNSRSEMNVSTLELGDSALYLCASSPGTGVLDEQFFGPGTRLTVL.

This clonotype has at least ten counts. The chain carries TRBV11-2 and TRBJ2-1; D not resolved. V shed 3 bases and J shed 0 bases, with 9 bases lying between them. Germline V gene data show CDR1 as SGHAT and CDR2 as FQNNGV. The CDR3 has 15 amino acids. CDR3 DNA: TGTGCCAGCAGCTTGAGCTCGCTCTCCTACAATGAGCAGTTCTTC. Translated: CASSLSSLSYNEQFF.

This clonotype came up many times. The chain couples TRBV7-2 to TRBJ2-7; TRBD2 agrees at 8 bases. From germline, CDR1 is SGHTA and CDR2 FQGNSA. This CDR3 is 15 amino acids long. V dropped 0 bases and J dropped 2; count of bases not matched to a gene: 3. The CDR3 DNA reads TGTGCCAGCAGCTTAGCCAGCGGGGGAGCCTACGAGCAGTACTTC. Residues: CASSLASGGAYEQYF.

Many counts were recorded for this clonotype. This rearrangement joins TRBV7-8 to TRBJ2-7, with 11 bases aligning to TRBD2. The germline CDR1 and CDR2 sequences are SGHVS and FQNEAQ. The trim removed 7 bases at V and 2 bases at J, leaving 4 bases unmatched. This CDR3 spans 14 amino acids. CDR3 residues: CASTRTSGPYEQYF. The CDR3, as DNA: TGTGCCAGCACCCGGACTAGCGGGCCCTACGAGCAGTACTTC.

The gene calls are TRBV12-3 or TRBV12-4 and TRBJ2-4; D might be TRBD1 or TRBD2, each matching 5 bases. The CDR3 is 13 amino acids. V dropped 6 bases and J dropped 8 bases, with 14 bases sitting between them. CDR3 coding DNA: TGTGCCAGCAGCCCGGCAGGGACGGACATTCAGTACTTC. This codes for CASSPAGTDIQYF.

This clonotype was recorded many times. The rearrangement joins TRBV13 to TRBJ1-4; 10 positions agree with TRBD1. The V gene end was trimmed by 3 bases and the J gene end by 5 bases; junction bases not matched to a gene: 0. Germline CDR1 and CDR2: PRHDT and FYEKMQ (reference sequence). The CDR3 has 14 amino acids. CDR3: CASSLTGGNEKLFF. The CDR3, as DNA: TGTGCCAGCAGCTTGACAGGGGGCAATGAAAAACTGTTTTTT.

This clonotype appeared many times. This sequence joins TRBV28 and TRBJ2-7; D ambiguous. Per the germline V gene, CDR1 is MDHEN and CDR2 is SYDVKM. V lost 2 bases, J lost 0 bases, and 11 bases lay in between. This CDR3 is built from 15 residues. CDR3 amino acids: CASSLQGSSSYEQYF. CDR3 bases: TGTGCCAGCAGTTTACAAGGCTCCAGCTCCTACGAGCAGTACTTC.

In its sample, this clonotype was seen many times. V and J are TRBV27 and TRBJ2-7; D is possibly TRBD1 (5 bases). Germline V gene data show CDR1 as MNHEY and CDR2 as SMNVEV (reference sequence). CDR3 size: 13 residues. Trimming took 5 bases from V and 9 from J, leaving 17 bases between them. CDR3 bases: TGTGCCAGCAGTCTCACCCCAGGGCCGGGGCAGTACTTC. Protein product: CASSLTPGPGQYF.

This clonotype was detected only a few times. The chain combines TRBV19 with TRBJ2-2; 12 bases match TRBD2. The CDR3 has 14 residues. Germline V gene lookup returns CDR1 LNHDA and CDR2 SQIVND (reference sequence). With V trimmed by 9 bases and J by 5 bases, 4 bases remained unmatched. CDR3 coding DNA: TGTGCCAGCGCTGGGACTAGCGGGACCGGGGAGCTGTTTTTT. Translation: CASAGTSGTGELFF.

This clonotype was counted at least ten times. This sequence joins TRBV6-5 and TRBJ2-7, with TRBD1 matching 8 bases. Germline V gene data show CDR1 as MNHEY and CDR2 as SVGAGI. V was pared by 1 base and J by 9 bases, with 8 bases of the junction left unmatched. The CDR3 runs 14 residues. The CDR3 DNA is TGTGCCAGCAGTTACTTGGGACAGGAGGATTGGCAGTACTTC. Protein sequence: CASSYLGQEDWQYF.

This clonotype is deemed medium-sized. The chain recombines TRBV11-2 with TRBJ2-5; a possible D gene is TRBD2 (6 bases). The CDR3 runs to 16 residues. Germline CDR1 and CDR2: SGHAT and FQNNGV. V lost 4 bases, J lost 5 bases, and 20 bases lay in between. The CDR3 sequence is CASSSPPGLARETQYF. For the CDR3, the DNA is TGTGCCAGCAGCTCCCCGCCGGGCCTAGCGAGGGAGACCCAGTACTTC. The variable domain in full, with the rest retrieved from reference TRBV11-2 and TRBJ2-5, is EAGVAQSPRYKIIEKRQSVAFWCNPISGHATLYWYQQILGQGPKLLIQFQNNGVVDDSQLPKDRFSAERLKGVDSTLKIQPAKLEDSAVYLCASSSPPGLARETQYFGPGTRLLVL.

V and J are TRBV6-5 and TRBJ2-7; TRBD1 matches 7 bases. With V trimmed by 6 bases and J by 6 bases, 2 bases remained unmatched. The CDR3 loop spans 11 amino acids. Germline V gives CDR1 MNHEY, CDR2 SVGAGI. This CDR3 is CASSPGGEQYF. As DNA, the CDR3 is TGTGCCAGCAGCCCAGGGGGCGAGCAGTACTTC.

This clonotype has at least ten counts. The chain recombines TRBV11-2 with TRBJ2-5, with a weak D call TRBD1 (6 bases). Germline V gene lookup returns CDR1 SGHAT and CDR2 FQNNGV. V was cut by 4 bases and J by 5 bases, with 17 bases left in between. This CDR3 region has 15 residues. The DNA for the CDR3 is TGTGCCAGCAGCTACGGACAGCTTCAGCGGGAGACCCAGTACTTC. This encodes CASSYGQLQRETQYF.

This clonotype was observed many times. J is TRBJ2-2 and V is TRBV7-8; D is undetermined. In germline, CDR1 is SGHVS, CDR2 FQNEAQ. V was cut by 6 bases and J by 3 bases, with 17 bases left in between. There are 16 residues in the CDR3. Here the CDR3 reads CASRSSQHQDTGELFF. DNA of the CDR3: TGTGCCAGCAGAAGTTCTCAACACCAAGACACCGGGGAGCTGTTTTTT. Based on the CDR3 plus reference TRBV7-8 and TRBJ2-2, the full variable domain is GAGVSQSPRYKVAKRGQDVALRCDPISGHVSLFWYQQALGQGPEFLTYFQNEAQLDKSGLPSDRFFAERPEGSVSTLKIQRTQQEDSAVYLCASRSSQHQDTGELFFGEGSRLTVL.

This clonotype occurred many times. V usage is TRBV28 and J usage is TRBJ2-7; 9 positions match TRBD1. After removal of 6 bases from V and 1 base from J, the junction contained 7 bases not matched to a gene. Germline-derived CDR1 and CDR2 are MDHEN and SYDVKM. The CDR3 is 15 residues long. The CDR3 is CASRTPGQGSYEQYF. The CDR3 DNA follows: TGTGCCAGCAGAACACCGGGACAGGGATCCTACGAGCAGTACTTC.